A few counts support the clone carrying this T cell receptor beta chain. Its antigen is unknown. This specimen comes from a study of cytomegalovirus exposure and HLA in healthy donors. Study results and limitations: A later analysis reportedly found that, within productive TCRs, an Asian-associated ancestry cluster had fewer N-insertions than the mean observed across the roughly 670 donors. In an earlier analysis, most TCR beta V segments were productive about 87% or about 30% of the time.

PCR was performed using 60 Vbeta and 13 Jbeta primers. Repertoires were generated with immunoSEQ multiplex PCR, while TCRdb's copy carries only in-frame clones and drops some. The table includes under 150,000 clones, approximately 80% detected once. Trimming shortened V by 3 bases and J by 4 bases, and 15 bases separated the two germline ends. Germline V gives CDR1 MNHNS, CDR2 SASEGT. This CDR3 spans 16 amino acids. Specimen: PBMCs. The chain joins TRBV6-1 to TRBJ1-4; no clear D. The sequence was obtained from a woman between 40 and 55 years old in good health and CMV-seronegative. The CDR3: CASSDQNGRSNEKLFF. In DNA, the CDR3 is TGTGCCAGCAGTGACCAAAACGGCCGGAGTAATGAAAAACTGTTTTTT.